This TCR beta chain was identified during a study of CD8 T cells in Susac syndrome. The CDR3 totals 13 residues. Trimming cost V 3 bases and J 2 bases, with 8 bases left between them. In germline, CDR1 is GTSNPN, CDR2 SVGIG (reference sequence). cDNA came from about 0.5 to 1 ug RNA primed by random hexamers. The method of amplification for TCR beta CDR3 was immunoSEQ multiplex PCR, covering 54 Vbeta and 13 Jbeta. TCRdb analysed the immunoSEQ multiplex PCR reads with MiXCR anew, one entry per CDR3 protein. The table has about 190,000 distinct CDR3 sequences, 80% to 95% seen once. Healthy donors served as age- and sex-matched controls. In contrast to the negatively isolated CD8+ and CD4+ T cells, TEMRA cells were FACS-enriched.

This clonotype was obtained from a human donor in good health. The sequenced sample was CD4+ T cells from PBMCs. The V call is TRBV30, the J call TRBJ1-5; D unresolved. Written as DNA, the CDR3 is TGTGCCTGGAGCCAGGAGGGCAATCAGCCCCAGCATTTT. Residues: CAWSQEGNQPQHF.